This is a list of T cell receptor beta chains from one sample in a study of CD8+ T cells in alopecia areata. TCRdb's copy holds only in-frame clones and misses some; the assay was immunoSEQ multiplex PCR. Of 50,000 to 65,000 clones in the sample, 46% were seen once. This specimen was CD8+ T cells sorted from blood, taken at roughly week 38, from a patient treated with tofacitinib. These receptors were obtained from a human donor with alopecia areata. Each CDR3 is given with its conserved first and last residue. Each record gives: V gene, clone size, J gene, D gene, CDR3 protein, CDR3 DNA. A D gene is named only where the DNA matches it firmly. Size is omitted from some rows. Given values are once, few, many or a class for expanded clones.

v_call: TRBV5-1; clone_size: .; j_call: TRBJ2-1; d_call: .; cdr3_aa: CASSRGDEQFF; cdr3_nt: TGCGCCAGCAGCAGGGGAGATGAGCAGTTCTTC
v_call: TRBV4-3; clone_size: many; j_call: TRBJ1-3; d_call: .; cdr3_aa: CASSPRPDGSGNTIYF; cdr3_nt: TGCGCCAGCAGCCCCCGCCCGGACGGATCTGGAAACACCATATATTTT
v_call: TRBV4-1; clone_size: .; j_call: TRBJ2-7; d_call: TRBD2; cdr3_aa: CASSQASGRAYEQYF; cdr3_nt: TGCGCCAGCAGCCAGGCTAGCGGGAGAGCCTACGAGCAGTACTTC
v_call: TRBV30; clone_size: .; j_call: TRBJ2-5; d_call: TRBD2; cdr3_aa: CAWSAGLAGGFGETQYF; cdr3_nt: TGTGCCTGGAGCGCAGGACTAGCGGGAGGTTTTGGAGAGACCCAGTACTTC
v_call: TRBV29-1; clone_size: .; j_call: TRBJ2-2; d_call: TRBD2; cdr3_aa: CSVNGLAGSREELFF; cdr3_nt: TGCAGCGTGAACGGACTAGCGGGCAGCCGGGAGGAGCTGTTTTTT
v_call: TRBV29-1; clone_size: .; j_call: TRBJ1-1; d_call: .; cdr3_aa: CSVEEGGYRANTEAFF; cdr3_nt: TGCAGCGTTGAAGAGGGGGGCTACAGGGCGAACACTGAAGCTTTCTTT
v_call: TRBV5-6; clone_size: .; j_call: TRBJ2-1; d_call: .; cdr3_aa: CASETKGVPNYNEQFF; cdr3_nt: TGTGCCAGCGAGACAAAAGGGGTTCCCAACTACAATGAGCAGTTCTTC
v_call: TRBV30; clone_size: few; j_call: TRBJ1-1; d_call: TRBD1; cdr3_aa: CAWTRGLGRDTEAFF; cdr3_nt: TGTGCCTGGACCAGGGGGTTAGGACGGGACACTGAAGCTTTCTTT
v_call: TRBV13; clone_size: .; j_call: TRBJ2-7; d_call: TRBD2; cdr3_aa: CASSLGTSGSPEQYF; cdr3_nt: TGTGCCAGCAGTTTAGGTACTAGCGGGAGCCCCGAGCAGTACTTC
v_call: TRBV27; clone_size: .; j_call: TRBJ2-7; d_call: .; cdr3_aa: CASSETGREQYF; cdr3_nt: TGTGCCAGCAGTGAGACAGGGAGGGAGCAGTACTTC
v_call: TRBV27; clone_size: .; j_call: TRBJ2-7; d_call: TRBD2; cdr3_aa: CACRVSASGSYEQYF; cdr3_nt: TGTGCCTGCAGGGTTTCGGCTAGCGGCTCCTACGAGCAGTACTTC
v_call: TRBV27; clone_size: many; j_call: TRBJ2-3; d_call: .; cdr3_aa: CASSSYSSSTDTQYF; cdr3_nt: TGTGCCAGCAGTTCGTACTCGTCTAGCACAGATACGCAGTATTTT
v_call: TRBV7-2; clone_size: .; j_call: TRBJ2-7; d_call: .; cdr3_aa: CASATPPDGTYEQYF; cdr3_nt: TGTGCCAGCGCCACTCCCCCGGACGGCACCTACGAGCAGTACTTC
v_call: TRBV29-1; clone_size: .; j_call: TRBJ2-7; d_call: .; cdr3_aa: CSVGAGTDLYEQYF; cdr3_nt: TGCAGCGTCGGAGCCGGGACCGATCTTTACGAGCAGTACTTC
v_call: TRBV19; clone_size: once; j_call: TRBJ2-1; d_call: TRBD2; cdr3_aa: CASSLSGLAGGEQFF; cdr3_nt: TGTGCCAGTAGCCTCAGTGGGCTAGCGGGAGGTGAGCAGTTCTTC
v_call: TRBV30; clone_size: .; j_call: TRBJ1-3; d_call: .; cdr3_aa: CAWSVQRLDLSGNTIYF; cdr3_nt: TGTGCCTGGAGTGTACAAAGGTTAGACCTCTCTGGAAACACCATATATTTT
v_call: TRBV6-1; clone_size: .; j_call: TRBJ2-5; d_call: TRBD2; cdr3_aa: CASSEGAGAPETQYF; cdr3_nt: TGTGCCAGCAGTGAAGGGGCGGGAGCTCCGGAGACCCAGTACTTC
v_call: TRBV27; clone_size: few; j_call: TRBJ1-2; d_call: TRBD1; cdr3_aa: CASSFSRGDYGYTF; cdr3_nt: TGTGCCAGCAGTTTTTCCAGGGGGGACTATGGCTACACCTTC
v_call: TRBV5-4; clone_size: .; j_call: TRBJ2-5; d_call: .; cdr3_aa: CASSLARGETQYF; cdr3_nt: TGTGCCAGCAGCTTGGCCAGGGGTGAGACCCAGTACTTC
v_call: TRBV9; clone_size: .; j_call: TRBJ2-7; d_call: .; cdr3_aa: CASSVYPDNGEQYF; cdr3_nt: TGTGCCAGCAGCGTATACCCGGACAACGGCGAGCAGTACTTC
v_call: TRBV9; clone_size: few; j_call: TRBJ2-1; d_call: TRBD1; cdr3_aa: CASRPRTGGIGDEQFF; cdr3_nt: TGTGCCAGCAGACCCCGGACAGGGGGCATCGGGGATGAGCAGTTCTTC
v_call: TRBV6-4; clone_size: medium-sized; j_call: TRBJ2-1; d_call: .; cdr3_aa: CASSDSSRNEQFF; cdr3_nt: TGTGCCAGCAGTGACTCGAGCCGCAATGAGCAGTTCTTC
v_call: TRBV9; clone_size: .; j_call: TRBJ1-1; d_call: .; cdr3_aa: CASSYYTGSDTEAFF; cdr3_nt: TGTGCCAGCAGCTATTATACAGGGAGTGACACTGAAGCTTTCTTT
v_call: TRBV7-9; clone_size: few; j_call: TRBJ2-7; d_call: TRBD1; cdr3_aa: CAVASGQSLLTYEQYF; cdr3_nt: TGTGCCGTCGCCTCGGGACAGAGCTTATTAACCTACGAGCAGTACTTC
v_call: TRBV6-6; clone_size: .; j_call: TRBJ1-1; d_call: .; cdr3_aa: CASSYSKGRNTEAFF; cdr3_nt: TGTGCCAGCAGTTACTCTAAGGGACGGAACACTGAAGCTTTCTTT
v_call: TRBV4-1; clone_size: .; j_call: TRBJ1-2; d_call: TRBD1; cdr3_aa: CASSPGTDGYTF; cdr3_nt: TGCGCCAGCAGTCCCGGGACAGATGGCTACACCTTC
v_call: TRBV4-1; clone_size: .; j_call: TRBJ2-4; d_call: TRBD1; cdr3_aa: CASSHPTGGERNIQYF; cdr3_nt: TGCGCCAGCAGCCACCCGACAGGGGGTGAGAGAAACATTCAGTACTTC
v_call: TRBV7-9; clone_size: .; j_call: TRBJ2-1; d_call: .; cdr3_aa: CASSLGYYEQFF; cdr3_nt: TGTGCCAGCAGCTTAGGGTATTATGAGCAGTTCTTC
v_call: TRBV29-1; clone_size: .; j_call: TRBJ2-7; d_call: .; cdr3_aa: CSVGRDSPYEQYF; cdr3_nt: TGCAGCGTCGGACGAGACAGCCCCTACGAGCAGTACTTC